This record looks at one T cell receptor beta chain sequence and its context. Its target is not known. Using immunoSEQ multiplex PCR, the repertoire was profiled, and TCRdb retains in-frame clones only, with some absent. This sample has over 20,000 clones, with under 95% found just once. These data belong to a study of monozygotic twins with cystic fibrosis. General observations from the study: Monozygotic CF twin pairs shared significantly more nucleotide-identical clonotypes than unrelated CF individuals did. Low clonality (median roughly 0.0099) suggested a mostly naive repertoire.

CDR1 is LGHNA, CDR2 YSLEER, per germline. The length of the CDR3 is 18 residues. Unmatched junction bases numbered 17, after V lost 1 base and J lost 5 bases. Sequencing input: blood. This sequence joins TRBV4-3 and TRBJ2-7; TRBD1 aligns across 7 bases. The receptor was derived from a girl aged 2-9 years with cystic fibrosis. The DNA of the CDR3 is TGCGCCAGCAGCCAAGTCGGAGCGATCGGACAGGCAATGAACGAGCAGTACTTC. Amino acid sequence: CASSQVGAIGQAMNEQYF.